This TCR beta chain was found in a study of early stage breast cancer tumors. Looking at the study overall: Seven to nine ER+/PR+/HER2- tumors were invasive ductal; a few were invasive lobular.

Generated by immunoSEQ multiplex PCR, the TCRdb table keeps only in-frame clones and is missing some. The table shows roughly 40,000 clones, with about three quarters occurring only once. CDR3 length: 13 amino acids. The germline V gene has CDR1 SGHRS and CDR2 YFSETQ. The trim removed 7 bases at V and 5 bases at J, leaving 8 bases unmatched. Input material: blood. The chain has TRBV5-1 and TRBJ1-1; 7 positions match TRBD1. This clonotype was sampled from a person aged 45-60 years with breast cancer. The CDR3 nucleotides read TGCGCCAGCTATGACAGGGATCTGACTGAAGCTTTCTTT. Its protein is CASYDRDLTEAFF.